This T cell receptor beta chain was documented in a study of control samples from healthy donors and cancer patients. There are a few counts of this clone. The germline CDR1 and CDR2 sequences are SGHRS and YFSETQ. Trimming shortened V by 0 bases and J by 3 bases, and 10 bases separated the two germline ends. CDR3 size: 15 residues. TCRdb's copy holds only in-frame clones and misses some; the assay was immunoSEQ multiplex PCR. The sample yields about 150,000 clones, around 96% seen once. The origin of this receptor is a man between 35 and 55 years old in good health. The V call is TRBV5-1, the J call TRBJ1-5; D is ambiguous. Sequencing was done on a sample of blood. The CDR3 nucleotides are TGCGCCAGCAGCTTGGATGGCGGCGACAATCAGCCCCAGCATTTT. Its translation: CASSLDGGDNQPQHF.